This T cell receptor (beta chain) was sequenced during a study of CD8+ T cells in alopecia areata. Overall study: Patients in the treated group were given tofacitinib by mouth, 5 to 10 mg twice a day. Notes on the study in general: Uncertainty about whether baseline CD8+ expansion is linked to response remains, with one nonresponder.

The CDR3 sequence is 11 residues long. With 3 bases removed from V and 11 bases from J, the gap between germline ends came to 11 bases. Germline assignment: CDR1 LNHDA and CDR2 SQIVND (reference sequence). This clone was observed a handful of times. Its antigen is not known. Extracted RNA was reverse transcribed, and the resulting cDNA served as sequencing template. The protocol was immunoSEQ multiplex PCR, while the TCRdb copy is restricted to in-frame clones and leaves out a portion. The sample has some 150,000 clones; approximately 59% are singletons. The sample's treatment: oral pan-JAK inhibitor, 5-10 mg twice daily. Using a FACSAria, the CD4+ and CD8+ T cells were sorted from the PBMCs.

This chain joins TRBV19 and TRBJ2-7, with D maybe TRBD2 (6 bases). The sequencing here drew on CD4+ T cells sorted from blood, taken at approximately week 55, from a patient treated with tofacitinib. The origin of this receptor is a human donor with alopecia areata. DNA for the CDR3: TGTGCCAGTAGTATTGCGGGGATGAAGTACTTC. This sequence encodes CASSIAGMKYF. The variable domain in full, with the rest retrieved from reference TRBV19 and TRBJ2-7, is DGGITQSPKYLFRKEGQNVTLSCEQNLNHDAMYWYRQDPGQGLRLIYYSQIVNDFQKGDIAEGYSVSREKKESFPLTVTSAQKNPTAFYLCASSIAGMKYFGPGTRLTVT.